These 22 T cell receptor beta chains were sequenced from one sample in a study of blood T cell repertoires in COVID-19. Repertoires were generated with immunoSEQ multiplex PCR, while TCRdb's copy carries only in-frame clones and drops some. The table records around 300,000 clones, 90% of them present only once. Sequencing was done on a sample of peripheral blood. These receptors originate from a woman aged 40 to 55 with COVID-19, enrolled during active disease.

V gene TRBV6-1 combines with J gene TRBJ1-1, with a tentative D call TRBD1 (5 bases). Germline CDR1 MNHNS, CDR2 SASEGT. V gave up 1 base and J gave up 9 bases, with 12 bases separating them. The CDR3 has 13 amino acids. The chain's CDR3 is CASSEVGWGQAFF. The DNA for the CDR3 is TGTGCCAGCAGTGAAGTTGGGTGGGGCCAAGCTTTCTTT.

The chain carries TRBV3-1 (or the pseudogene TRBV3-2) and TRBJ2-3; 16 nucleotides align to TRBD2. V shed 2 bases and J 6 bases; nucleotides not matched to a gene: 8. Germline V gene sequence: CDR1 LGHDT, CDR2 YNNKEL (reference sequence). The CDR3 runs 18 residues. The CDR3 here is CASSQRPGLAGGRDTQYF. The CDR3 coding sequence is TGTGCCAGCAGCCAAAGACCGGGACTAGCGGGAGGGCGTGATACGCAGTATTTT.

CDR3 loop: CASSPPGLAGYEQYF. CDR3 in DNA: TGTGCCAGCAGCCCTCCGGGACTAGCGGGTTACGAGCAGTACTTC. The genes are TRBV3-1 (or the pseudogene TRBV3-2) and TRBJ2-7, with 12 positions matching TRBD2. The CDR3 contains 15 residues. Germline CDR1 is LGHDT and CDR2 is YNNKEL (reference sequence). With V trimmed by 4 bases and J by 4 bases, 5 bases remained unmatched.

The chain uses TRBV27 and TRBJ2-7, with TRBD1 as a possible D gene (6 bases). Germline CDR1 reads MNHEY; CDR2 reads SMNVEV (reference sequence). V lost 6 bases, J lost 0 bases, and 15 bases lay in between. This CDR3 has 15 amino acids. The CDR3 reads CASSRQAGSSYEQYF. The CDR3 DNA follows: TGTGCCAGCAGCCGACAGGCTGGGAGCTCCTACGAGCAGTACTTC.

The gene calls are TRBV7-3 and TRBJ1-1; 8 bases agree with TRBD1. Per the germline V gene, CDR1 is SGHTA and CDR2 is FQGTGA. The CDR3 consists of 19 residues. J was trimmed by 0 bases and V by 5 bases; bases with no gene match: 17. CDR3 bases: TGTGCCAGCAGCCCAAACGACAGGGGATCTACGCGTATGAACACTGAAGCTTTCTTT. It yields the protein CASSPNDRGSTRMNTEAFF. The full variable domain, rest sourced from reference TRBV7-3 and TRBJ1-1, is GAGVSQTPSNKVTEKGKYVELRCDPISGHTALYWYRQSLGQGPEFLIYFQGTGAADDSGLPNDRFFAVRPEGSVSTLKIQRTERGDSAVYLCASSPNDRGSTRMNTEAFFGQGTRLTVV.

This clone has ten or more counts. J is TRBJ2-2 and V is TRBV28; TRBD2 aligns across 8 bases. Germline V CDR1 and CDR2: MDHEN, SYDVKM. V shed 7 bases and J 0 bases; nucleotides not matched to a gene: 7. The CDR3 extends over 16 amino acids. CDR3 protein: CASTPLAEPNTGELFF. The CDR3 bases are TGTGCCAGCACCCCACTAGCGGAGCCGAACACCGGGGAGCTGTTTTTT.

This chain links TRBV24-1 with TRBJ2-7; TRBD2 agrees at 14 bases. V lost 1 base, J lost 6 bases, and 7 bases stayed unmatched. This CDR3 region has 17 residues. Looked up from germline, CDR1 is KGHDR and CDR2 is SFDVKD. DNA of the CDR3: TGTGCCACCAGTGATTTCTCGACTAGCGGGAGGGCGTGCGAGCAGTACTTC. Protein: CATSDFSTSGRACEQYF.

The sample holds a few counts of this clone. The CDR3 DNA sequence: TGTGCCAGCAGTGATCGGGGGACAGATAATTCACCCCTCCACTTT. Translation: CASSDRGTDNSPLHF. The chain carries TRBV2 and TRBJ1-6; 7 bases fit TRBD1. With V trimmed by 3 bases and J by 5 bases, 4 bases remained unmatched. In germline, CDR1 is SNHLY, CDR2 FYNNEI. The CDR3 loop spans 15 amino acids.

CDR3 sequence (DNA): TGTGCCAGCCATTCCGGGACAGGGGACGAGCAGTACTTC. Its protein product is CASHSGTGDEQYF. V usage is TRBV18 and J usage is TRBJ2-7; 10 bases match TRBD1. The CDR3 runs to 13 residues. Trimming took 8 bases from V and 5 from J; bases not matched to a gene: 6. In germline, CDR1 is KGHSH, CDR2 LQKENI.

This chain's CDR3 is CASGLYSREYEQYF. CDR3 DNA sequence: TGTGCTAGTGGTTTGTACTCGCGGGAATACGAGCAGTACTTC. The chain links TRBV12-5 to TRBJ2-7; D might be TRBD2 (6 bases). Germline CDR1 and CDR2: LGHNT and FRNRAP. The CDR3 totals 14 residues. V lost 2 bases, J lost 4 bases, and 12 bases lay in between.

The rearrangement uses TRBV5-6 and TRBJ1-1; a possible D gene is TRBD1 (5 bases). The CDR3 totals 15 residues. V lost 2 bases, J lost 10 bases, and 21 bases lay in between. CDR1 and CDR2 (germline): SGHDT, YYEEEE. The CDR3: CASSFLQGEGRGAFF. Here the CDR3 DNA reads TGTGCCAGCAGCTTCCTCCAAGGGGAGGGGCGGGGAGCTTTCTTT.

V is TRBV4-3 and J is TRBJ1-1; 7 bases are shared with TRBD1. V shed 7 bases, J shed 0 bases, and the junction held 11 bases outside the gene matches. The length of the CDR3 is 16 residues. In germline, CDR1 is LGHNA, CDR2 YSLEER. CDR3 region: CASNKREGAVNTEAFF. The CDR3 nucleotides are TGCGCCAGCAACAAGCGGGAGGGGGCAGTGAACACTGAAGCTTTCTTT.

This chain connects TRBV10-1 to TRBJ1-1; tentatively, D is TRBD1 (6 bases). This CDR3 is built from 14 residues. V lost 6 bases to trimming and J lost 4 bases, with 15 bases between them. Germline V gene data show CDR1 as WNHNN and CDR2 as SYGVQD (reference sequence). The CDR3: CASRLRGYGTEAFF. CDR3 nucleotides: TGCGCCAGCAGACTCAGGGGTTACGGCACTGAAGCTTTCTTT.

This chain connects TRBV7-9 to TRBJ1-2; D remains ambiguous. Trimming pared 2 bases from V and 8 bases from J, leaving 15 bases between. CDR3 length: 14 amino acids. Germline V gives CDR1 SEHNR, CDR2 FQNEAQ (reference sequence). CDR3: CASSLLGSLKGYTF. CDR3 coding DNA: TGTGCCAGCAGCTTATTGGGCAGCCTAAAGGGCTACACCTTC.

The chain joins TRBV18 to TRBJ2-3; the D gene is possibly TRBD1 (5 bases). Deletions cut 3 bases from V and 0 bases from J, with 10 bases between. Germline CDR1 KGHSH, CDR2 LQKENI. The CDR3 consists of 15 residues. The CDR3 region has the DNA TGTGCCAGCTCACCGATCCCAGGGAGCACAGATACGCAGTATTTT. It codes for CASSPIPGSTDTQYF. Full variable domain (missing parts from reference TRBV18 and TRBJ2-3): NAGVMQNPRHLVRRRGQEARLRCSPMKGHSHVYWYRQLPEEGLKFMVYLQKENIIDESGMPKERFSAEFPKEGPSILRIQQVVRGDSAAYFCASSPIPGSTDTQYFGPGTRLTVL.

J is TRBJ2-7 and V is TRBV13; D possibly corresponds to TRBD1 (6 bases). V lost 6 bases and J 2 bases, leaving 14 bases between the germline ends. Germline values: CDR1 PRHDT, CDR2 FYEKMQ (reference sequence). This CDR3 region has 14 residues. CDR3 nucleotides: TGTGCCAGCAGGAAAAAAGGGACAACCTACGAGCAGTACTTC. Its translation is CASRKKGTTYEQYF. The full variable domain, with the rest looked up from reference TRBV13 and TRBJ2-7, is AAGVIQSPRHLIKEKRETATLKCYPIPRHDTVYWYQQGPGQDPQFLISFYEKMQSDKGSIPDRFSAQQFSDYHSELNMSSLELGDSALYFCASRKKGTTYEQYFGPGTRLTVT.

V usage is TRBV2 and J usage is TRBJ1-6, with D perhaps matching TRBD1 (5 bases). The germline V gene encodes CDR1 SNHLY and CDR2 FYNNEI. Trimming took off 7 bases at V and 8 bases at J, with 12 bases between the two ends. The CDR3 spans 13 residues. Written as DNA, the CDR3 is TGTGCCAGCACTAGGGGTTTGGATTCACCCCTCCACTTT. It translates to CASTRGLDSPLHF.

Only one count was recorded for this clone. The chain is built from TRBV18 and TRBJ1-2; a possible D gene is TRBD1 (6 bases). There are 14 residues in the CDR3. Between the trimmed V and J ends, which lost 5 bases and 1 base, there was a span of 11 bases. CDR1 is KGHSH, CDR2 LQKENI, per germline. Here the CDR3 reads CASSDFRGNYGYTF. In DNA form, the CDR3 reads TGTGCCAGCTCAGACTTCAGGGGTAACTATGGCTACACCTTC.

This clone has more than one count but fewer than ten. The chain carries TRBV14 and TRBJ1-1, with D perhaps TRBD1 (5 bases). CDR3 length equals 14 residues. CDR1 is SGHDN and CDR2 is FVKESK in the germline V gene. V was pared by 4 bases and J by 1 base, with 10 bases between. The CDR3 region is CASSLRTTNTEAFF. In DNA form, the CDR3 reads TGTGCCAGCAGCCTCCGGACAACGAACACTGAAGCTTTCTTT.

CDR3 DNA: TGTGCCAGCAGCTCCAGGACGGGATACACAGATACGCAGTATTTT. Translation: CASSSRTGYTDTQYF. The chain carries TRBV7-2 and TRBJ2-3; tentatively, D is TRBD2 (5 bases). The V end lost 4 bases, the J end lost 2 bases, and 13 bases lay between the germline ends. The CDR3 spans 15 residues. The germline gives CDR1 SGHTA, CDR2 FQGNSA. Full variable domain (outside the CDR3, taken from reference TRBV7-2 and TRBJ2-3): GAGVSQSPSNKVTEKGKDVELRCDPISGHTALYWYRQSLGQGLEFLIYFQGNSAPDKSGLPSDRFSAERTGGSVSTLTIQRTQQEDSAVYLCASSSRTGYTDTQYFGPGTRLTVL.

CDR3 DNA sequence: TGTGCCAGTGGACAGGGGGCGGGAGAGCAGTACTTC. Protein sequence: CASGQGAGEQYF. This chain joins TRBV2 and TRBJ2-7; 11 bases are a match to TRBD1. The CDR3 is 12 amino acids. CDR1 SNHLY and CDR2 FYNNEI come from the germline V gene. With 9 bases clipped from V and 7 bases from J, the junction kept 5 bases outside the gene matches.

J is TRBJ1-1 and V is TRBV9; no clear D gene. The CDR3 length is 15 residues. V was trimmed by 4 bases and J by 1 base, leaving 14 bases between them. Per germline, CDR1 SGDLS and CDR2 YYNGEE. The CDR3 region is CASSPRALQNTEAFF. CDR3 nucleotides: TGTGCCAGCAGCCCGCGGGCCCTACAGAACACTGAAGCTTTCTTT.